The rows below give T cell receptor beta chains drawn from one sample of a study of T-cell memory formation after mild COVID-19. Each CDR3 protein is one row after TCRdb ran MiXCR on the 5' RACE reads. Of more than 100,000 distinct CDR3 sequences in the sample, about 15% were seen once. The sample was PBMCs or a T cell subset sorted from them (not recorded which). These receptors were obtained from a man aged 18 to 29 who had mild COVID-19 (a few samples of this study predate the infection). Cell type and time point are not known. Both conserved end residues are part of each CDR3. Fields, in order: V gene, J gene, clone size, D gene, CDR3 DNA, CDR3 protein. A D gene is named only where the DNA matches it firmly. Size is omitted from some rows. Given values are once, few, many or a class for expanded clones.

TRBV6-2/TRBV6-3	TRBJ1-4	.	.	TGTGCCAGCAGTCCACCCCGGGGCCTCAATGAAAAACTGTTTTTT	CASSPPRGLNEKLFF
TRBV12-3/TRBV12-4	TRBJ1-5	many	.	TGTGCCAGCTCCCTGTCCGCCACGGGTTCGGGGGGGATCAATCAGCCCCAGCATTTT	CASSLSATGSGGINQPQHF
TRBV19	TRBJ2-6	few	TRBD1	TGTGCCAGTAGCACCCCGGACAGGGGGACCTCCCCTGGGGCCAACGTCCTGACTTTC	CASSTPDRGTSPGANVLTF
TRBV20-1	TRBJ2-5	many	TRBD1	TGCAGTGCTCTAGGGGACAGCCAGACCCAGTACTTC	CSALGDSQTQYF
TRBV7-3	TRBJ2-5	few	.	TGTGCCAGCAGCTCGGGCCTTCAAGAGACCCAGTACTTC	CASSSGLQETQYF
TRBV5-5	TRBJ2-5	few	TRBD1	TGTGCCAGCAGCCCGCGGACAGGGGAAGAGACCCAGTACTTC	CASSPRTGEETQYF
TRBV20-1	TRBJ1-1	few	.	TGCAGTGCTAGAGATTGGGCGGAAGCTTTCTTT	CSARDWAEAFF
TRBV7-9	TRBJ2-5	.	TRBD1	TGTGCCAGCACCCCCCAGACAGGGGAAGAGACCCAGTACTTC	CASTPQTGEETQYF
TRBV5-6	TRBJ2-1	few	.	TGTGCCAGCAGCTTTGGTCATTATCGGGGTGAGCAGTTCTTC	CASSFGHYRGEQFF
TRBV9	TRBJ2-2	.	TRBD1	TGTGCCAGCAGCAGACAGGGGGAGCGCACCGGGGAGCTGTTTTTT	CASSRQGERTGELFF
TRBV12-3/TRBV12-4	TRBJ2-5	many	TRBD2	TGTGCCAGCAGTTTACGGGGGGGGGAGACCCAGTACTTC	CASSLRGGETQYF
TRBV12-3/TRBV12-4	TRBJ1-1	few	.	TGTGCCAGCAGTTCGACGAAGACAGGGAACACTGAAGCTTTCTTT	CASSSTKTGNTEAFF
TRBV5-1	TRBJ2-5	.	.	TGCGCCAGCAGCTTGGCGCAGGGTCTCCAAGAGACCCAGTACTTC	CASSLAQGLQETQYF
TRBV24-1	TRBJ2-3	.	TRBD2	TGTGCCACCAGTGATCCGACATATGCTTTGGGACTAGGCACAGATACGCAGTATTTT	CATSDPTYALGLGTDTQYF
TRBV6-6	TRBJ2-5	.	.	TGTGCCAGCAGGCTCGACCCGGATGAGACCCAGTACTTC	CASRLDPDETQYF
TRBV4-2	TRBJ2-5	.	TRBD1	TGTGCCAGCAGCCAAGGGGGGACAGGGGAAGAAGAGACCCAGTACTTC	CASSQGGTGEEETQYF
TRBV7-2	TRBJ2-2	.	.	TGTGCCAGCAGCTTAGACATTGGGAACACCGGGGAGCTGTTTTTT	CASSLDIGNTGELFF
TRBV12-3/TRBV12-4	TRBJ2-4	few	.	TGTGCCAGCAGTTTAAGGGGACCGGCCAAAAACATTCAGTACTTC	CASSLRGPAKNIQYF
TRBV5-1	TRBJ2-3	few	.	TGCGCCAGCTGCTACTCCTTGCCCCTCACAGATACGCAGTATTTT	CASCYSLPLTDTQYF
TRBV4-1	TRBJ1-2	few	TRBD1	TGCGCCAGCAGCCACACAGGGGGCGGCTACACCTTC	CASSHTGGGYTF
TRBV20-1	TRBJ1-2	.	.	TGCAGTGCTGAGGGGGGTGGCTACACCTTC	CSAEGGGYTF
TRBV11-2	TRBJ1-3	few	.	TGTGCCAGCAGCCCCCCCTCTGGAAACACCATATATTTT	CASSPPSGNTIYF
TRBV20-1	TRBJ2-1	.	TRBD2	TGCAGTGCTACTAGGACTAGCGGATACAATGAGCAGTTCTTC	CSATRTSGYNEQFF
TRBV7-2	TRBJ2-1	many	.	TGTGCCAGCAGCCCCGGAGGGAGTCGAGGTGAGCAGTTCTTC	CASSPGGSRGEQFF
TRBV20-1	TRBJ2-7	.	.	TGCAGTGCGACTCGCAGGACAACATTCTCCTACGAGCAGTACTTC	CSATRRTTFSYEQYF
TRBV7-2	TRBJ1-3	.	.	TGTGCCAGCAGCTTATATCCCGCCAGCTCTGGAAACACCATATATTTT	CASSLYPASSGNTIYF
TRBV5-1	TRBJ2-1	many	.	TGCGCCAGCAGCGTCGAAGGATACAATGAGCAGTTCTTC	CASSVEGYNEQFF
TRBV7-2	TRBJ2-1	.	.	TGTGCCAGCACCCCAACCCCAGGGAATGAGCAGTTCTTC	CASTPTPGNEQFF
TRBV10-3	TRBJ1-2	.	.	TGTGCCATCAGTGATCCCCCTGGTAGAGGGTATGGCTACACCTTC	CAISDPPGRGYGYTF
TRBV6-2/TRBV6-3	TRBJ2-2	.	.	TGTGCCAGCAGGGGTCTCCCGTTTTTCACCGGGGAGCTGTTTTTT	CASRGLPFFTGELFF
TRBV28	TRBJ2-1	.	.	TGTGCCAGCAGTTCCATCAGGACGGGGAAGCAGTTCTTC	CASSSIRTGKQFF
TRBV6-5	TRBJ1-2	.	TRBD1	TGTGCCAGCAGTCATGGACAGGGTTCAGGGGGCTACACCTTC	CASSHGQGSGGYTF
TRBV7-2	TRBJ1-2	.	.	TGTGCCAGCAGCTGGGGGGCGTTGATGTTGTATGGCTACACCTTC	CASSWGALMLYGYTF
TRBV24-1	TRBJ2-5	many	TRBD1	TGTGCCACCAGTGAGGACACAGGGGGCAGAGAGACCCAGTACTTC	CATSEDTGGRETQYF
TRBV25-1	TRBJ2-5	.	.	TGTGCCAGCAATCGGGACGTAAAAGAGACCCAGTACTTC	CASNRDVKETQYF
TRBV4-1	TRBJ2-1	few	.	TGCGCCAGCACCGGCTACAATGAGCAGTTCTTC	CASTGYNEQFF
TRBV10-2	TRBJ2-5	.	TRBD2	TGCGCCAGCAGTCACGGGGGGGGTCGAGAGACCCAGTACTTC	CASSHGGGRETQYF
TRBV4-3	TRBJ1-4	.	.	TGCGCCAGCAGCCAAGATCTAAGGCGGACGACTGAAAAACTGTTTTTT	CASSQDLRRTTEKLFF
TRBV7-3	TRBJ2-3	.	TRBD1	TGTGCCAGCAGCTTATGGGGGACAGGGAGAGATACGCAGTATTTT	CASSLWGTGRDTQYF
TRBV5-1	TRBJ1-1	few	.	TGCGCCAGCAGCTTGGGGGCAGGGAGTGAAGCTTTCTTT	CASSLGAGSEAFF
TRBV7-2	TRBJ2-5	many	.	TGTGCCAGCAGTTTCCCGGGGTTTCGGGAGACCCAGTACTTC	CASSFPGFRETQYF
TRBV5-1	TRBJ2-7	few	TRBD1	TGCGCCAGCAGCTTGTTAATCGGGACAGTGAGCTCCTACGAGCAGTACTTC	CASSLLIGTVSSYEQYF
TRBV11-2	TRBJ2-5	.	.	TGTGCCAGCAGCTCCGGATTGGGGCAAGAGACCCAGTACTTC	CASSSGLGQETQYF
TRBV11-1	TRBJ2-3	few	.	TGTGCCAGCAGCCGAGGAGCTGACGATCCGCAGTATTTT	CASSRGADDPQYF
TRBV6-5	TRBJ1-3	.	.	TGTGCCAGCAGTTACGGCGTCCACTCTGGAAACACCATATATTTT	CASSYGVHSGNTIYF
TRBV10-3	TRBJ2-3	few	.	TGTGCCATCAGACCGGGACAAGGCCTCTTTGACTCCACAGATACGCAGTATTTT	CAIRPGQGLFDSTDTQYF
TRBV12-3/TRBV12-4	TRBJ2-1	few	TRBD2	TGTGCCAGCACCCCGACTAGCGGGAATGAGCAGTTCTTC	CASTPTSGNEQFF
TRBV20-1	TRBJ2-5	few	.	TGCAGTGCTATGGGGGGGCCTGAGACCCAGTACTTC	CSAMGGPETQYF
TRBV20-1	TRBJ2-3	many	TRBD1	TGCAGTGCTAGTCCTGCCCACGGGACAGGGTCCACAGATACGCAGTATTTT	CSASPAHGTGSTDTQYF
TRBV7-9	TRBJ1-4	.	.	TGTGCCAGCAGCCCTCGAGCGCCTAATGAAAAACTGTTTTTT	CASSPRAPNEKLFF
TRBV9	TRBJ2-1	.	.	TGTGCCAGCAGCGTAGTCCCCTCTCCGTACAATGAGCAGTTCTTC	CASSVVPSPYNEQFF
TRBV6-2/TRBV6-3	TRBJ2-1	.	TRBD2	TGTGCCAGCGCGGGGGGACTGGGGCGGTTCTTC	CASAGGLGRFF
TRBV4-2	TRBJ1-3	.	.	TGTGCCAGCAGCCGGATCGGTTGGGGAACAGGAAACACCATATATTTT	CASSRIGWGTGNTIYF
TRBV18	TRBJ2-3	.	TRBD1	TGTGCCAGCTCACCAGGGGCAGGGGGCGCAGATACGCAGTATTTT	CASSPGAGGADTQYF